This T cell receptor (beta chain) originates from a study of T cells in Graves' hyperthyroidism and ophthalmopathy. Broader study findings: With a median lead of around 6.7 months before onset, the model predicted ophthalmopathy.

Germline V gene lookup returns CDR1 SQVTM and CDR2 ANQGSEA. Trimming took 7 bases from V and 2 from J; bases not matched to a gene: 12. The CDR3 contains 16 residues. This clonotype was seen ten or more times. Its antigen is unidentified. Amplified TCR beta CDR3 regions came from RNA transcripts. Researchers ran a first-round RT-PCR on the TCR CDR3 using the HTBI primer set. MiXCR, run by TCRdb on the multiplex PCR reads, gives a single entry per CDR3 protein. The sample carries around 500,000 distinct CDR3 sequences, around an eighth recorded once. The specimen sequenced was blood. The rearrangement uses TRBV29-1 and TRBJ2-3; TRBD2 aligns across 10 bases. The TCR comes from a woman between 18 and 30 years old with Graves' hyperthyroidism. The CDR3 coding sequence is TGCAGCGGAGGGCGTAGGACTAGCGGTAACACAGATACGCAGTATTTT. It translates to CSGGRRTSGNTDTQYF.